These 27 T cell receptor beta chains originate from one sample sequenced in a study of cytomegalovirus exposure and HLA in healthy donors. PCR used 60 Vbeta primers and 13 Jbeta primers. This table comes from immunoSEQ multiplex PCR, and its TCRdb copy is limited to in-frame clones, with some not included. The table shows 170,000 or so clones, with around 80% occurring only once. Sequences were obtained from PBMCs. The receptors shown here come from a woman aged 45-59 years in good health and CMV-seropositive.

The rearrangement uses TRBV7-2 and TRBJ2-7; D is perhaps TRBD2 (6 bases). The CDR3 spans 15 residues. CDR1 SGHTA and CDR2 FQGNSA come from the germline V gene. The germline V and J ends were trimmed by 5 bases and 2 bases, with 16 bases remaining between them. CDR3 loop: CASSRAGTGAYEQYF. CDR3 in DNA: TGTGCCAGCAGCCGTGCCGGGACTGGAGCCTACGAGCAGTACTTC. Full variable domain (outside the CDR3, taken from reference TRBV7-2 and TRBJ2-7): GAGVSQSPSNKVTEKGKDVELRCDPISGHTALYWYRQSLGQGLEFLIYFQGNSAPDKSGLPSDRFSAERTGGSVSTLTIQRTQQEDSAVYLCASSRAGTGAYEQYFGPGTRLTVT.

The chain employs TRBV5-6 and TRBJ1-2, with D possibly being TRBD1 (6 bases). Trimming shortened V by 4 bases and J by 0 bases, and 13 bases separated the two germline ends. The CDR3 sequence is 15 residues long. CDR1 SGHDT and CDR2 YYEEEE come from the germline V gene. The CDR3 nucleotides are TGTGCCAGCAGCCCAAGGGACACAACTAACTATGGCTACACCTTC. Translated: CASSPRDTTNYGYTF.

The chain combines TRBV25-1 with TRBJ2-3; 7 bases agree with TRBD2. Looked up from germline, CDR1 is MGHDK and CDR2 is SYGVNS. The trim removed 0 bases at V and 4 bases at J, leaving 4 bases unmatched. The CDR3 covers 15 residues. The CDR3 sequence is CASSEYGRAADTQYF. The DNA of the CDR3 is TGTGCCAGCAGTGAATATGGGAGGGCTGCAGATACGCAGTATTTT.

A remark on this clone: One end of the junction varies from germline; a read error may be responsible. The chain carries TRBV4-2 and TRBJ2-6, with 8 nucleotides matching TRBD2. Germline V CDR1 and CDR2: LGHNA, YNFKEQ. The CDR3 consists of 18 residues. For the CDR3, the DNA is TGTGCCAGCAGCTCCCCCGGGACTAGGCTGTCTGGGGCCAACGGCCTGACTTTC. This encodes CASSSPGTRLSGANGLTF.

The chain employs TRBV2 and TRBJ2-7; no clear D gene. Germline CDR1 reads SNHLY; CDR2 reads FYNNEI. Trimming stripped 5 bases from V and 0 bases from J, with 5 bases between. The CDR3 extends over 12 amino acids. Written as DNA, the CDR3 is TGTGCCAGCAGTTTCTCCTCCTACGAGCAGTACTTC. Amino acids: CASSFSSYEQYF.

V and J are TRBV30 and TRBJ2-7; perhaps TRBD1 as D (5 bases). CDR3 length: 13 residues. The germline V and J ends were trimmed by 4 bases and 4 bases, with 14 bases remaining between them. Germline V lookup: CDR1 GTSNPN, CDR2 SVGIG (reference sequence). The CDR3 sequence is CAWNRNSFYEQYF. CDR3 nucleotides: TGTGCCTGGAACAGGAACTCATTTTACGAGCAGTACTTC.

V usage is TRBV9 and J usage is TRBJ1-3; D remains ambiguous. This CDR3 is 16 amino acids long. The germline gives CDR1 SGDLS, CDR2 YYNGEE. Trimming cost V 0 bases and J 2 bases, with 12 bases left between them. CDR3: CASSVAAGSAGNTIYF. In nucleotides, the CDR3 is TGTGCCAGCAGCGTAGCGGCTGGGAGTGCTGGAAACACCATATATTTT.

This chain joins TRBV10-3 and TRBJ1-5; D remains ambiguous. Germline V gene data show CDR1 as ENHRY and CDR2 as SYGVKD. Trimming stripped 0 bases from V and 5 bases from J, with 11 bases between. The CDR3 length is 15 residues. The CDR3 nucleotides read TGTGCCATCAGTGAGTCCTACACGACTGATCAGCCCCAGCATTTT. Encoded protein: CAISESYTTDQPQHF.

The chain uses TRBV11-3 and TRBJ1-6, with D unresolved. Looked up from germline, CDR1 is SGHNT and CDR2 is YENEEA. Trimming cost V 4 bases and J 6 bases, with 19 bases left between them. The CDR3 covers 17 residues. CDR3 amino acids: CASSSSAALGSNSPLHF. CDR3 in DNA: TGTGCCAGCAGCTCCTCCGCCGCCCTGGGGAGTAATTCACCCCTCCACTTT.

The chain carries TRBV5-4 and TRBJ1-2; TRBD1 matches at 8 bases. The V gene's germline CDR1 is SGHNT and CDR2 YYREEE (reference sequence). CDR3 size: 13 residues. V dropped 0 bases and J dropped 8; count of bases not matched to a gene: 3. CDR3: CASSLATGAGYTF. CDR3 bases: TGTGCCAGCAGCTTGGCGACAGGGGCCGGCTACACCTTC.

The chain couples TRBV6-5 to TRBJ1-2; D uncertain. The germline V gene encodes CDR1 MNHEY and CDR2 SVGAGI. The CDR3 spans 14 residues. V lost 7 bases, J lost 7 bases, and 19 bases lay in between. Written as DNA, the CDR3 is TGTGCCAGCACCCCATTTGAGGCCGCGAGTGGCTACACCTTC. This gives the protein CASTPFEAASGYTF.

The chain recombines TRBV28 with TRBJ1-1; D gene unclear. The CDR3 is 12 residues long. With 2 bases removed from V and 10 bases from J, the gap between germline ends came to 11 bases. Germline values: CDR1 MDHEN, CDR2 SYDVKM. The CDR3 protein is CASSLRREVAFF. CDR3 DNA sequence: TGTGCCAGCAGTTTACGGAGGGAGGTAGCTTTCTTT.

The V call is TRBV6-1, the J call TRBJ1-1; D remains ambiguous. The CDR3 runs 15 residues. The V gene lost 4 bases and the J gene lost 1 base, with 13 bases spanning the gap. Per germline, CDR1 MNHNS and CDR2 SASEGT. The CDR3 DNA reads TGTGCCAGCAGTGGGCTCAGAACCTCGAACACTGAAGCTTTCTTT. Its translation is CASSGLRTSNTEAFF.

The rearrangement links TRBV5-6 to TRBJ1-2; 8 bases agree with TRBD1. The CDR3 runs 16 residues. V was pared by 0 bases and J by 4 bases, with 8 bases of the junction left unmatched. Germline V gives CDR1 SGHDT, CDR2 YYEEEE. DNA of the CDR3: TGTGCCAGCAGCTTGGGACAGGGGTACCCTAGCTATGGCTACACCTTC. It translates to CASSLGQGYPSYGYTF.

The chain combines TRBV5-6 with TRBJ2-3; 9 bases agree with TRBD1. CDR3 length: 15 amino acids. V dropped 4 bases and J dropped 2; count of bases not matched to a gene: 5. Germline CDR1 reads SGHDT; CDR2 reads YYEEEE. Written as DNA, the CDR3 is TGTGCCAGCAGCCGCGGGACAGGGAACACAGATACGCAGTATTTT. Translated: CASSRGTGNTDTQYF.

This clone was counted between two and nine times. At the DNA level, this CDR3 is encoded by other sequences in the same sample as well. This chain joins TRBV5-1 and TRBJ2-7; 9 nucleotides agree with TRBD1. The trim removed 0 bases at V and 0 bases at J, leaving 4 bases unmatched. In germline, CDR1 is SGHRS, CDR2 YFSETQ. CDR3 length: 16 amino acids. The CDR3 loop reads CASSLAGQGSSYEQYF. The CDR3 region has the DNA TGCGCCAGCAGCTTGGCGGGACAGGGAAGCTCCTACGAGCAGTACTTC.

The genes are TRBV25-1 and TRBJ2-1; D uncertain. The germline gives CDR1 MGHDK, CDR2 SYGVNS. Trimming cost V 2 bases and J 2 bases, with 13 bases left between them. This CDR3 is built from 16 residues. CDR3 protein: CASSEVSSFAYNEQFF. The CDR3 coding sequence is TGTGCCAGCAGTGAAGTTAGTTCCTTCGCCTACAATGAGCAGTTCTTC.

This clone occurred a few times. This rearrangement joins TRBV5-1 to TRBJ2-7; D is perhaps TRBD2 (5 bases). V gave up 0 bases and J gave up 0 bases, with 10 bases separating them. Germline-derived CDR1 and CDR2 are SGHRS and YFSETQ. The CDR3 totals 15 residues. The CDR3 loop is CASSLVSGSSYEQYF. CDR3 nucleotides: TGCGCCAGCAGCTTGGTCAGCGGTAGCTCCTACGAGCAGTACTTC.

The chain employs TRBV4-3 and TRBJ1-2, with D possibly matching TRBD1 (6 bases). The germline V gene encodes CDR1 LGHNA and CDR2 YSLEER. The CDR3 sequence is 14 residues long. The germline V and J ends were trimmed by 2 bases and 5 bases, with 12 bases remaining between them. The CDR3 spells CASSQRTARYGYTF. The CDR3 nucleotides are TGCGCCAGCAGCCAAAGGACAGCAAGATATGGCTACACCTTC.

The chain uses TRBV6-6 and TRBJ1-2; 7 nucleotides match TRBD1. This CDR3 region has 13 residues. J gave up 6 bases and V 6 bases, and 7 bases lay outside the gene matches. Germline V gives CDR1 MNHNY, CDR2 SVGAGI (reference sequence). The DNA of the CDR3 is TGTGCCAGCAGGACAACAGGGGAGGATGGCTACACCTTC. It specifies CASRTTGEDGYTF.

The chain couples TRBV2 to TRBJ2-7; 12 positions match TRBD1. This CDR3 spans 15 amino acids. V trimming: 6 bases; J trimming: 6 bases; junction bases outside the gene matches: 9. Germline V gives CDR1 SNHLY, CDR2 FYNNEI. In nucleotides, the CDR3 is TGTGCCAGCAGCCGTCCGGGACAGGGGGCACGCGAGCAGTACTTC. Translated, it gives CASSRPGQGAREQYF. Full variable domain (missing parts from reference TRBV2 and TRBJ2-7): EPEVTQTPSHQVTQMGQEVILRCVPISNHLYFYWYRQILGQKVEFLVSFYNNEISEKSEIFDDQFSVERPDGSNFTLKIRSTKLEDSAMYFCASSRPGQGAREQYFGPGTRLTVT.

This sequence joins TRBV6-1 and TRBJ1-1; 7 positions agree with TRBD1. V gave up 6 bases and J gave up 1 base; unmatched junction bases: 8. This CDR3 comprises 15 residues. CDR1 MNHNS and CDR2 SASEGT come from the germline V gene. The DNA for the CDR3 is TGTGCCAGCAGGATAAGGGGACAGCCGAACACTGAAGCTTTCTTT. Amino acid sequence: CASRIRGQPNTEAFF.

This chain joins TRBV6-1 and TRBJ1-1, with 10 bases identical to TRBD1. CDR1 is MNHNS, CDR2 SASEGT, per germline. The CDR3 is 18 amino acids. J gave up 0 bases and V 1 base, and 8 bases lay outside the gene matches. CDR3 sequence reads: CASSEGRTGGAMNTEAFF. The CDR3 DNA sequence: TGTGCCAGCAGTGAAGGAAGGACAGGGGGTGCCATGAACACTGAAGCTTTCTTT.

V usage is TRBV5-4 and J usage is TRBJ1-1; 10 bases match TRBD1. V was pared by 0 bases and J by 1 base, with 6 bases of the junction left unmatched. Germline CDR1 and CDR2: SGHNT and YYREEE (reference sequence). This CDR3 spans 17 amino acids. The CDR3 here is CASSLEGRQGANTEAFF. The CDR3, as DNA: TGTGCCAGCAGCTTGGAGGGAAGACAGGGGGCGAACACTGAAGCTTTCTTT.

V and J are TRBV19 and TRBJ2-7, with a weak D call TRBD2 (5 bases). This CDR3 has 16 amino acids. Germline V CDR1 and CDR2: LNHDA, SQIVND (reference sequence). Trimming took 5 bases from V and 2 from J, leaving 19 bases between them. This CDR3 is CASSPIVWGEAYEQYF. The CDR3 DNA reads TGTGCCAGTAGTCCGATTGTTTGGGGAGAAGCCTACGAGCAGTACTTC.

The rearrangement uses TRBV14 and TRBJ1-2; 10 bases are shared with TRBD1. Germline-derived CDR1 and CDR2 are SGHDN and FVKESK. The J segment lost 5 bases and the V segment lost 4 bases, leaving 7 bases of the junction unmatched. The CDR3 contains 15 residues. CDR3 coding DNA: TGTGCCAGCAGCCCCGAGTGGACAGGGGGATATGGCTACACCTTC. Residues: CASSPEWTGGYGYTF. Full variable domain (missing parts from reference TRBV14 and TRBJ1-2): EAGVTQFPSHSVIEKGQTVTLRCDPISGHDNLYWYRRVMGKEIKFLLHFVKESKQDESGMPNNRFLAERTGGTYSTLKVQPAELEDSGVYFCASSPEWTGGYGYTFGSGTRLTVV.

The rearrangement joins TRBV5-4 to TRBJ2-1; 10 bases are shared with TRBD2. CDR1 is SGHNT and CDR2 is YYREEE in the germline V gene (reference sequence). This CDR3 contains 14 residues. Trimming cost V 6 bases and J 3 bases; bases outside gene matches: 3. The CDR3: CASTASGGYNEQFF. The DNA for the CDR3 is TGTGCCAGCACCGCTAGCGGGGGCTACAATGAGCAGTTCTTC.